This T cell receptor beta chain stems from a study of T-cell reconstitution after alpha-beta-depleted transplantation in children. The study, taken as a whole, reports: Several hundred expanded graft clones reportedly were the source of alpha-beta T cells about two months after transplant. T-cell counts and diversity at one year following transplant were attributed mainly to newly produced T cells.

CDR3 length equals 14 residues. Germline V gene data show CDR1 as SQVTM and CDR2 as ANQGSEA. Trimming pared 2 bases from V and 8 bases from J, leaving 16 bases between. The TCRbeta library incorporated unique molecular identifiers. TCRdb reprocessed the PCR reads via MiXCR and lists one record per CDR3 protein. The table records around 700,000 distinct CDR3 sequences, about an eighth of them present only once. This clonotype was seen at least ten times. Antigen: not known. The chain has TRBV29-1 and TRBJ2-1; either TRBD1 or TRBD2 may fit D (5 bases each). Here the sequenced sample was PBMCs, taken before TCRalphabeta/CD19-depleted stem cell transplant. This clonotype originated in a girl aged 2 to 10 with congenital amegakaryocytic thrombocytopenia, due to receive a stem cell transplant. In nucleotides, the CDR3 is TGCAGCGTTGAAAGGCCGGGACGGGTTGATGAGCAGTTCTTC. Its translation is CSVERPGRVDEQFF.